A selection of T cell receptor beta chains follows, all from one sample in a study of persistence of HIV-infected CD4 T cells. Their antigens are not known. Assay: immunoSEQ multiplex PCR; the TCRdb copy retains only in-frame clones and omits some. Of 35,000 to 55,000 clones in the sample, 70% to 90% are singletons; the top ten hold approximately 0.93%. Sequencing used CD4+ T cells sorted from PBMCs after roughly 18-hour stimulation, obtained from a patient who received antiretroviral therapy. The receptors come from an adult man with HIV who was CMV-seropositive. The CDR3 runs from the conserved cysteine through the conserved F or W. D genes are given only for firm matches. Expanded clones get a size class; other rows say once, few or many, or leave the size out.

abundance: .; j_gene: TRBJ1-5; v_gene: TRBV7-2; d_gene: .; CDR3nt: TGTGCCAGCAGCCTGTTGCCGGGACAAAATAGCAATCAGCCCCAGCATTTT; CDR3aa: CASSLLPGQNSNQPQHF
abundance: .; j_gene: TRBJ2-1; v_gene: TRBV5-5; d_gene: TRBD2; CDR3nt: TGTGCCAGCAGCTTGATGCCTAGCGGGGGGGCAGGCAATGAGCAGTTCTTC; CDR3aa: CASSLMPSGGAGNEQFF
abundance: .; j_gene: TRBJ1-2; v_gene: TRBV28; d_gene: .; CDR3nt: TGTGCCAGTGCATCAGGGCTTAACTATGGCTACACCTTC; CDR3aa: CASASGLNYGYTF
abundance: once; j_gene: TRBJ1-2; v_gene: TRBV19; d_gene: TRBD1; CDR3nt: TGTGCCAGTAGTACGAGGCCAGGGGGAAGGGGCTACACCTTC; CDR3aa: CASSTRPGGRGYTF
abundance: .; j_gene: TRBJ2-1; v_gene: TRBV9; d_gene: TRBD2; CDR3nt: TGTGCCAGCAGCAACCTGATGACTAGCGGGGCCCCTAATGAGCAGTTCTTC; CDR3aa: CASSNLMTSGAPNEQFF
abundance: .; j_gene: TRBJ1-1; v_gene: TRBV3-1/TRBV3-2; d_gene: .; CDR3nt: TGTGCCAGCAGCCCACAGGTCATGTCGACCACTGAAGCTTTCTTT; CDR3aa: CASSPQVMSTTEAFF
abundance: .; j_gene: TRBJ1-1; v_gene: TRBV7-8; d_gene: .; CDR3nt: TGTGCCAGCAGCTCGTCTGGCATTGTCGGGAACACTGAAGCTTTCTTT; CDR3aa: CASSSSGIVGNTEAFF
abundance: few; j_gene: TRBJ1-5; v_gene: TRBV9; d_gene: .; CDR3nt: TGTGCCAGCAGCGTAGGAAAGGAGCAGCCCCAGCATTTT; CDR3aa: CASSVGKEQPQHF
abundance: .; j_gene: TRBJ2-4; v_gene: TRBV6-4; d_gene: .; CDR3nt: TGTGCCAGCAGTGACGGATTCCGACAGTTTCAGTACTTC; CDR3aa: CASSDGFRQFQYF
abundance: .; j_gene: TRBJ1-1; v_gene: TRBV19; d_gene: TRBD1; CDR3nt: TGTGCCAGTAGTGCCAGGGGGCGGGTGACTCCGCGCGATGAAGCTTTCTTT; CDR3aa: CASSARGRVTPRDEAFF
abundance: .; j_gene: TRBJ2-1; v_gene: TRBV7-2; d_gene: .; CDR3nt: TGTGCCAGCAGCTCGGTGGGGGGTCCCTACAATGAGCAGTTCTTC; CDR3aa: CASSSVGGPYNEQFF
abundance: .; j_gene: TRBJ2-6; v_gene: TRBV28; d_gene: .; CDR3nt: TGTGCCAGCAGAAGGATCTCTGGGGCCAACGTCCTGACTTTC; CDR3aa: CASRRISGANVLTF
abundance: few; j_gene: TRBJ1-1; v_gene: TRBV5-1; d_gene: TRBD1; CDR3nt: TGCGCCAGCAGCCTAGGGACAGCCAACACTGAAGCTTTCTTT; CDR3aa: CASSLGTANTEAFF
abundance: .; j_gene: TRBJ2-1; v_gene: TRBV10-1; d_gene: .; CDR3nt: TGCGCCACCTCGAGGGGGGCGGAGGATGAGCAGTTCTTC; CDR3aa: CATSRGAEDEQFF
abundance: .; j_gene: TRBJ1-1; v_gene: TRBV7-2; d_gene: .; CDR3nt: TGTGCCAGCAGGCAGGGCCTGAACACTGAAGCTTTCTTT; CDR3aa: CASRQGLNTEAFF
abundance: .; j_gene: TRBJ2-7; v_gene: TRBV19; d_gene: TRBD2; CDR3nt: TGTGCCAGTCTCCCCGGGGGGGAATTCACCTACGAGCAGTACTTC; CDR3aa: CASLPGGEFTYEQYF
abundance: .; j_gene: TRBJ1-1; v_gene: TRBV5-1; d_gene: TRBD1; CDR3nt: TGCGCCAGCAGCCCTCGGACAGGGTTTAACACTGAAGCTTTCTTT; CDR3aa: CASSPRTGFNTEAFF
abundance: .; j_gene: TRBJ1-5; v_gene: TRBV2; d_gene: TRBD1; CDR3nt: TGTGCCAGCTCGTCGGGGCAGGGGGTAGGGCAGCCCCAGCATTTT; CDR3aa: CASSSGQGVGQPQHF
abundance: few; j_gene: TRBJ1-6; v_gene: TRBV2; d_gene: .; CDR3nt: TGTGCCAGCAGTCCCCGCTCCCGGGGCCTCCACTTT; CDR3aa: CASSPRSRGLHF
abundance: .; j_gene: TRBJ2-5; v_gene: TRBV5-1; d_gene: TRBD2; CDR3nt: TGCGCCAGCAGCTTGAGACCGGCGGGGGAGGAGACCCAGTACTTC; CDR3aa: CASSLRPAGEETQYF
abundance: once; j_gene: TRBJ1-2; v_gene: TRBV10-3; d_gene: .; CDR3nt: TGTGCCATCAGTGCGGGGGCACAGGCCAGCTATGGCTACACCTTC; CDR3aa: CAISAGAQASYGYTF
abundance: .; j_gene: TRBJ1-1; v_gene: TRBV3-1/TRBV3-2; d_gene: .; CDR3nt: TGTGCCAGCAGCCAAAGGGGGGCGGGGTCGGACACTGAAGCTTTCTTT; CDR3aa: CASSQRGAGSDTEAFF
abundance: .; j_gene: TRBJ2-1; v_gene: TRBV9; d_gene: .; CDR3nt: TGTGCCAGCAGCGTAGTCGGTCTACTAGCCTACAATGAGCAGTTCTTC; CDR3aa: CASSVVGLLAYNEQFF
abundance: .; j_gene: TRBJ1-1; v_gene: TRBV10-1; d_gene: TRBD1; CDR3nt: TGCGCCAGCAGCCGAACCGGGACAGGGTTAAATGAAGCTTTCTTT; CDR3aa: CASSRTGTGLNEAFF
abundance: .; j_gene: TRBJ2-3; v_gene: TRBV6-5; d_gene: .; CDR3nt: TGTGCCAGCAAGGGAACCTGGGGAGGCGGAGATACGCAGTATTTT; CDR3aa: CASKGTWGGGDTQYF
abundance: .; j_gene: TRBJ1-2; v_gene: TRBV28; d_gene: .; CDR3nt: TGTGCCAGCAGTTTACAACAGAGCTATGGCTACACCTTC; CDR3aa: CASSLQQSYGYTF
abundance: .; j_gene: TRBJ2-5; v_gene: TRBV5-1; d_gene: .; CDR3nt: TGCGCCAGCAGCTTCGAGGGGGGAAACCAAGAGACCCAGTACTTC; CDR3aa: CASSFEGGNQETQYF
abundance: .; j_gene: TRBJ1-6; v_gene: TRBV18; d_gene: .; CDR3nt: TGTGCCAGCTCACCCCCGGATTCACCCCTCCACTTT; CDR3aa: CASSPPDSPLHF
abundance: .; j_gene: TRBJ2-2; v_gene: TRBV4-1; d_gene: TRBD1; CDR3nt: TGCGCCAGCTCGGACAGGGGGAACACCGGGGAGCTGTTTTTT; CDR3aa: CASSDRGNTGELFF
abundance: .; j_gene: TRBJ2-5; v_gene: TRBV27; d_gene: TRBD1; CDR3nt: TGTGCCAGCAGCTCCATTTTGGACAGGGGGCTCTCCAGAGAGACCCAGTACTTC; CDR3aa: CASSSILDRGLSRETQYF
abundance: .; j_gene: TRBJ2-7; v_gene: TRBV2; d_gene: .; CDR3nt: TGTGCCAGCAGTGAAGCGCAAGGTGGCTCCTACGAGCAGTACTTC; CDR3aa: CASSEAQGGSYEQYF
abundance: few; j_gene: TRBJ2-3; v_gene: TRBV27; d_gene: .; CDR3nt: TGTGCCAGCAGTTTAAGGGGGGTAATACAAGATACGCAGTATTTT; CDR3aa: CASSLRGVIQDTQYF
abundance: .; j_gene: TRBJ1-6; v_gene: TRBV2; d_gene: .; CDR3nt: TGTGCCAGCAGTGATACTGTGGTAGGGTCACCCCTCCACTTT; CDR3aa: CASSDTVVGSPLHF
abundance: .; j_gene: TRBJ1-1; v_gene: TRBV12-3/TRBV12-4; d_gene: .; CDR3nt: TGTGCCAGCAGTTCAACAGGGAACACTGAAGCTTTCTTT; CDR3aa: CASSSTGNTEAFF
abundance: .; j_gene: TRBJ2-3; v_gene: TRBV18; d_gene: TRBD2; CDR3nt: TGTGCCAGCTCGCACGTAGCGGGGGGCCGGACAGATACGCAGTATTTT; CDR3aa: CASSHVAGGRTDTQYF
abundance: .; j_gene: TRBJ1-1; v_gene: TRBV5-5; d_gene: .; CDR3nt: TGTGCCAGCAGCTTGGTATGGGGGAGTGAAGCTTTCTTT; CDR3aa: CASSLVWGSEAFF
abundance: once; j_gene: TRBJ1-2; v_gene: TRBV2; d_gene: .; CDR3nt: TGTGCCAGCAGTGAACAGATTCCTAACTATGGCTACACCTTC; CDR3aa: CASSEQIPNYGYTF
abundance: .; j_gene: TRBJ1-5; v_gene: TRBV19; d_gene: .; CDR3nt: TGTGCCAGTAACCTGCTCAATCAGCCCCAGCATTTT; CDR3aa: CASNLLNQPQHF
abundance: .; j_gene: TRBJ2-1; v_gene: TRBV28; d_gene: .; CDR3nt: TGTGCCAGCAGTATACAGTCTAGCTCCTACAATGAGCAGTTCTTC; CDR3aa: CASSIQSSSYNEQFF
abundance: once; j_gene: TRBJ2-3; v_gene: TRBV6-1; d_gene: TRBD2; CDR3nt: TGTGCCAGCAGTGAATCAAGCGGGGGGGCAGATACGCAGTATTTT; CDR3aa: CASSESSGGADTQYF
abundance: once; j_gene: TRBJ2-2; v_gene: TRBV5-6; d_gene: .; CDR3nt: TGTGCCAGCAGCTTCCCGGCCACCGGGGAGCTGTTTTTT; CDR3aa: CASSFPATGELFF
abundance: .; j_gene: TRBJ1-5; v_gene: TRBV27; d_gene: .; CDR3nt: TGTGCCAGCAGTTTTCGGGGAGGGAATTATCAGCCCCAGCATTTT; CDR3aa: CASSFRGGNYQPQHF
abundance: .; j_gene: TRBJ1-2; v_gene: TRBV2; d_gene: TRBD1; CDR3nt: TGTGCCAGCATCCTACAGGGGGCTCGCTATGGCTACACCTTC; CDR3aa: CASILQGARYGYTF
abundance: .; j_gene: TRBJ1-3; v_gene: TRBV7-9; d_gene: .; CDR3nt: TGTGCCAGCAGCTTTAACTGGCCTGGAAACACCATATATTTT; CDR3aa: CASSFNWPGNTIYF
abundance: .; j_gene: TRBJ2-7; v_gene: TRBV7-6; d_gene: .; CDR3nt: TGTGCCAGCAGCTTAGTTGGGGGCAAGAGCTCCTACGAGCAGTACTTC; CDR3aa: CASSLVGGKSSYEQYF
abundance: .; j_gene: TRBJ2-2; v_gene: TRBV2; d_gene: TRBD1; CDR3nt: TGTGCCAGCAGCCTACAGGGGGCTTGGACCGGGGAGCTGTTTTTT; CDR3aa: CASSLQGAWTGELFF
abundance: .; j_gene: TRBJ1-5; v_gene: TRBV3-1/TRBV3-2; d_gene: .; CDR3nt: TGTGCCAGCAGCCACGGGACTCTCAATCAGCCCCAGCATTTT; CDR3aa: CASSHGTLNQPQHF
abundance: .; j_gene: TRBJ2-1; v_gene: TRBV20-1; d_gene: .; CDR3nt: TGCAGTGCTAGTGACCGGTCCCCGGTCAATGAGCAGTTCTTC; CDR3aa: CSASDRSPVNEQFF
abundance: .; j_gene: TRBJ2-1; v_gene: TRBV2; d_gene: TRBD2; CDR3nt: TGTGCCAGCAGTTCTGGCGGGGGGTACAATGAGCAGTTCTTC; CDR3aa: CASSSGGGYNEQFF
abundance: .; j_gene: TRBJ1-2; v_gene: TRBV28; d_gene: TRBD1; CDR3nt: TGTGCCAGCAGTTTGTGGGACAGGGGTAGCTATGGCTACACCTTC; CDR3aa: CASSLWDRGSYGYTF
abundance: once; j_gene: TRBJ2-5; v_gene: TRBV28; d_gene: TRBD1; CDR3nt: TGTGCCAGCAGTTTACGGGGACAGGGGCCAGAGACCCAGTACTTC; CDR3aa: CASSLRGQGPETQYF